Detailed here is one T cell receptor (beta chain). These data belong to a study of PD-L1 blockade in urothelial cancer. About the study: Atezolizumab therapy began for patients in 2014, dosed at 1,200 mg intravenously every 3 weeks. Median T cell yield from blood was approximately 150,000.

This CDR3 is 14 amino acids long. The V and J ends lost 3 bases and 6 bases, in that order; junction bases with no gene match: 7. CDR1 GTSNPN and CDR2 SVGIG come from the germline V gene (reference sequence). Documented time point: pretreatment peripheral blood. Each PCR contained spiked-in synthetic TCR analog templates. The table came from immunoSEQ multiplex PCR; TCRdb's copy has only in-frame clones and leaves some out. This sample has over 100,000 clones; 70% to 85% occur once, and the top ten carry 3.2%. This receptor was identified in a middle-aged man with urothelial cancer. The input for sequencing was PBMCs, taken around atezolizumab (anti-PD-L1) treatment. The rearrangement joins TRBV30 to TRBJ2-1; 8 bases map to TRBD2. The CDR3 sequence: CAWRPIAGLNEQFF. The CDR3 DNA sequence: TGTGCCTGGAGACCGATAGCGGGACTCAATGAGCAGTTCTTC.